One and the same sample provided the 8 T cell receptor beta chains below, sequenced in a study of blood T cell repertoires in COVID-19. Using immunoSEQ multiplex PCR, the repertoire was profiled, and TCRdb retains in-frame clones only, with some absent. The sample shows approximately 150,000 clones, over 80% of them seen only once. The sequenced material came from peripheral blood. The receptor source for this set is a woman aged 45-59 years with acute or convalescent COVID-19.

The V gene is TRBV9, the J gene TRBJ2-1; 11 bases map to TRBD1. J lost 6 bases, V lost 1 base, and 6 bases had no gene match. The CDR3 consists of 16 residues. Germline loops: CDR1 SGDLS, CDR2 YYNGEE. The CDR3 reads CASSVRAGTGGNEQFF. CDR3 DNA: TGTGCCAGCAGCGTAAGGGCCGGGACAGGGGGCAATGAGCAGTTCTTC.

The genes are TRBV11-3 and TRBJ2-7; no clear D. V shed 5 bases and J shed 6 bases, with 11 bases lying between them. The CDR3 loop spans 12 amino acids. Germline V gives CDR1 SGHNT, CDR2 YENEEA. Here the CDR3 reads CASSPRLSEQYF. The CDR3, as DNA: TGTGCCAGCAGCCCGCGTTTAAGCGAGCAGTACTTC.

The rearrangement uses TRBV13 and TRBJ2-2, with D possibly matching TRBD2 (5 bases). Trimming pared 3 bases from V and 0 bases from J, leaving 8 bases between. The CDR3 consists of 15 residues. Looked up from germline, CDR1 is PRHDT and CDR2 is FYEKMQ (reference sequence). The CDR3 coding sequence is TGTGCCAGCAGCTTTGGGAGCACGAACACCGGGGAGCTGTTTTTT. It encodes CASSFGSTNTGELFF.

DNA for the CDR3: TGTGCCAGCAGCTCTGAGGGCTACACCTTC. Translated, it gives CASSSEGYTF. This chain connects TRBV7-9 to TRBJ1-2; D not resolved. Trimming removed 4 bases from V and 8 bases from J, with 5 bases in between. There are 10 residues in the CDR3. Per the germline V gene, CDR1 is SEHNR and CDR2 is FQNEAQ (reference sequence).

CDR3 DNA: TGTGCAGCGCAGGAAGGCGGGAGGGACCTCTACGAGCAGTACTTC. Its protein product is CAAQEGGRDLYEQYF. V gene TRBV6-5 combines with J gene TRBJ2-7, with 9 bases aligning to TRBD2. The CDR3 length is 15 residues. Germline V gene data show CDR1 as MNHEY and CDR2 as SVGAGI.

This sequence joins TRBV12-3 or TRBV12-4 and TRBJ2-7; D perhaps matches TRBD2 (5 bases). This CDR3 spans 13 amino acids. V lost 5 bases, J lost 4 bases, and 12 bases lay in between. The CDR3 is CASSTRLGYEQYF. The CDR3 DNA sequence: TGTGCCAGCAGTACTAGACTGGGTTACGAGCAGTACTTC.

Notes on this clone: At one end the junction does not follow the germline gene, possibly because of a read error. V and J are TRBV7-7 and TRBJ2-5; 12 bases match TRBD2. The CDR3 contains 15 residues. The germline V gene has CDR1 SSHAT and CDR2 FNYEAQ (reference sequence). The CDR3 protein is CASSLAGGRQETQYF. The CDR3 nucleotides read TGTGCCAGCAGCCTAGCGGGGGGGAGACAAGAGACCCAGTACTTC.

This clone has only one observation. CDR3 in DNA: TGTGCCACCAGTGACGCACAGGGGAGCACTGAAGCTTTCTTT. Translation: CATSDAQGSTEAFF. The chain carries TRBV24-1 and TRBJ1-1; 7 bases fit TRBD1. The V segment lost 4 bases and the J segment 4 bases; nucleotides outside the gene matches: 5. The CDR3 is 14 residues long. CDR1 is KGHDR, CDR2 SFDVKD, per germline.